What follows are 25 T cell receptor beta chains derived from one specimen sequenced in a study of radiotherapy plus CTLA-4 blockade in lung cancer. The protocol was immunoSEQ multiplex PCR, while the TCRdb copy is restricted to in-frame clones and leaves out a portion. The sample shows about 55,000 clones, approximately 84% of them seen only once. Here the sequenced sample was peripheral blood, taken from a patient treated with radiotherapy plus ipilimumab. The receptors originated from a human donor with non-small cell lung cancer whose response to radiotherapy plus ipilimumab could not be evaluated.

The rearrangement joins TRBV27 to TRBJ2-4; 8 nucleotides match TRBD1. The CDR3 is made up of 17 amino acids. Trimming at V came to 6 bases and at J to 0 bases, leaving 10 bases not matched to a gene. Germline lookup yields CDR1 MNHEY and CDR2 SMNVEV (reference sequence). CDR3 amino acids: CASRPLLRGLAKNIQYF. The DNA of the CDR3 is TGTGCCAGCAGGCCTTTACTCAGGGGGCTAGCCAAAAACATTCAGTACTTC.

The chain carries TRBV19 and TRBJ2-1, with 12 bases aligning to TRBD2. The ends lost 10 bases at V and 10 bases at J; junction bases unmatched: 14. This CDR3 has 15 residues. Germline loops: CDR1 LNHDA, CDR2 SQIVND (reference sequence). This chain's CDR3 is CATHRASGGEGEQFF. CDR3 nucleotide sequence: TGTGCCACCCACCGGGCTAGCGGGGGGGAGGGGGAGCAGTTCTTC.

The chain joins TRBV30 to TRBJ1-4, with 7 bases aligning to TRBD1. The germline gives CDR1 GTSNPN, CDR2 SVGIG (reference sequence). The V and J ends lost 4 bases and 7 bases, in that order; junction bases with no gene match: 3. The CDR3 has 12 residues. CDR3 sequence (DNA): TGTGCCTGGAACAGGGGAAGTGAAAAACTGTTTTTT. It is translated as CAWNRGSEKLFF.

The CDR3 DNA follows: TGCGCCAGCAGCCATGACTCGGGGGTCCCCTTCACAGATACGCAGTATTTT. Residues: CASSHDSGVPFTDTQYF. This chain links TRBV4-1 with TRBJ2-3; tentatively, D is TRBD2 (6 bases). The CDR3 is 17 residues long. Per germline, CDR1 MGHRA and CDR2 YSYEKL. With 3 bases removed from V and 2 bases from J, the gap between germline ends came to 18 bases.

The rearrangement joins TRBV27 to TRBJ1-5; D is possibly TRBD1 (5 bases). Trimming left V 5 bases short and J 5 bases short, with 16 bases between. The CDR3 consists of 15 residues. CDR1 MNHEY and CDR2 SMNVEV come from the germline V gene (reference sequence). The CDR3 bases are TGTGCCAGCAGTCCATGGGGGACTCCCGATCAGCCCCAGCATTTT. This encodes CASSPWGTPDQPQHF.

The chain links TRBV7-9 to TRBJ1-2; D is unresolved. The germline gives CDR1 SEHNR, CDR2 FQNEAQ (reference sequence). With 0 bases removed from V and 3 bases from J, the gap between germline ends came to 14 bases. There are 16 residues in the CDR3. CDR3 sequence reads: CASSLARVGSDYGYTF. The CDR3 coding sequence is TGTGCCAGCAGCTTAGCGAGGGTTGGGTCTGACTATGGCTACACCTTC.

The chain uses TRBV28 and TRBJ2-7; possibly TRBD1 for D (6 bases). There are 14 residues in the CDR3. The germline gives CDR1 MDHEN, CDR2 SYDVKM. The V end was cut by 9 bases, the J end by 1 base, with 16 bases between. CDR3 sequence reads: CASRMTGTSYEQYF. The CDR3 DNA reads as TGTGCCAGTCGAATGACAGGTACTTCCTACGAGCAGTACTTC.

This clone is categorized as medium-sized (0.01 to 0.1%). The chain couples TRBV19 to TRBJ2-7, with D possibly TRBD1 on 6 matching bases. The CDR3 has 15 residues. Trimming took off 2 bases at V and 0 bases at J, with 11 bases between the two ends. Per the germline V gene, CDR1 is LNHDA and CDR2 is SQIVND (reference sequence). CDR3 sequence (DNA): TGTGCCAGTAGTATATCCGGGACACTCTCCTACGAGCAGTACTTC. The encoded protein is CASSISGTLSYEQYF.

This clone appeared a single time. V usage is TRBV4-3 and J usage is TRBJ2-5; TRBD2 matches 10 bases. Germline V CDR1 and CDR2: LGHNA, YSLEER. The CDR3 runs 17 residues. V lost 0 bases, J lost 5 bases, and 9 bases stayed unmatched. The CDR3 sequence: CASSQDGSGGARETQYF. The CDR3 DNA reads TGCGCCAGCAGCCAAGATGGAAGCGGGGGGGCCCGGGAGACCCAGTACTTC.

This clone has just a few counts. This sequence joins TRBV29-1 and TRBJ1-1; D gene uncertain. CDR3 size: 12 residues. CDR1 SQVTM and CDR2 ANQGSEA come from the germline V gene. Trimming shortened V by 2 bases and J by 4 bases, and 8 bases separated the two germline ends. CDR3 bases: TGCAGCGTTGAATCGGGGTTCACTGAAGCTTTCTTT. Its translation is CSVESGFTEAFF.

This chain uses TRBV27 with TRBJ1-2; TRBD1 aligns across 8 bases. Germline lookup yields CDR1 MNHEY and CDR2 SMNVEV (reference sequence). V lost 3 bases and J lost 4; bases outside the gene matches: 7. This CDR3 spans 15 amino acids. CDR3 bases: TGTGCCAGCAGTTTGGTCTCAGGGGGCCCCTATGGCTACACCTTC. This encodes CASSLVSGGPYGYTF.

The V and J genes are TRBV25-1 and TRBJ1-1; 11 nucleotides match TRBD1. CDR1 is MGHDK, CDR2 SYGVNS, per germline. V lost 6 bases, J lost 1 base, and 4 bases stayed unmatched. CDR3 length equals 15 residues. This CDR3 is CASRGQGAGNTEAFF. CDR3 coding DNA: TGTGCCAGCAGAGGACAGGGGGCCGGGAACACTGAAGCTTTCTTT. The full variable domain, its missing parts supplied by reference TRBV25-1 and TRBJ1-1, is EADIYQTPRYLVIGTGKKITLECSQTMGHDKMYWYQQDPGMELHLIHYSYGVNSTEKGDLSSESTVSRIRTEHFPLTLESARPSHTSQYLCASRGQGAGNTEAFFGQGTRLTVV.

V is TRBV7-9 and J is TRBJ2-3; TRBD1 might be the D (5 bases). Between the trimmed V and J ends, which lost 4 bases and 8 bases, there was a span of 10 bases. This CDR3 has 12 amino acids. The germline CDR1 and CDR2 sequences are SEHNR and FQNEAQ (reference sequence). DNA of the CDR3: TGTGCCAGCAGCTCGATGCAGGGTACGCAGTATTTT. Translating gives CASSSMQGTQYF.

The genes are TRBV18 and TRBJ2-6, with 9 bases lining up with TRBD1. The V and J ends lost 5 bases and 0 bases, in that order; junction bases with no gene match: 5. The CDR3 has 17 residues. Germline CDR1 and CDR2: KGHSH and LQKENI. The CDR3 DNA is TGTGCCAGCTCAGGACAGGGGACAAACTCTGGGGCCAACGTCCTGACTTTC. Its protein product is CASSGQGTNSGANVLTF.

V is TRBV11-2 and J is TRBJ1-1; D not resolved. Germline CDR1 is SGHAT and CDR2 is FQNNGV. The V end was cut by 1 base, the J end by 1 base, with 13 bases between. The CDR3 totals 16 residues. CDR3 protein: CASSLGGGPGNTEAFF. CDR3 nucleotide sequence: TGTGCCAGCAGCTTAGGGGGAGGGCCAGGGAACACTGAAGCTTTCTTT.

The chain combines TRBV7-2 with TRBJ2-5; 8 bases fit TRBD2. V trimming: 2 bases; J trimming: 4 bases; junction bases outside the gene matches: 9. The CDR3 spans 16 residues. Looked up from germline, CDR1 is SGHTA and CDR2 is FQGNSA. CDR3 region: CASSLRYSGARETQYF. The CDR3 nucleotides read TGTGCCAGCAGCTTACGGTATAGCGGGGCGCGAGAGACCCAGTACTTC.

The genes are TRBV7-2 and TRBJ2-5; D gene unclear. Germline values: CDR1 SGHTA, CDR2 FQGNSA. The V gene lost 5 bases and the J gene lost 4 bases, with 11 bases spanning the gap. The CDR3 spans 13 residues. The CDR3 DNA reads TGTGCCAGCAGCCCCTACGGGTCAGAGACCCAGTACTTC. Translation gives CASSPYGSETQYF. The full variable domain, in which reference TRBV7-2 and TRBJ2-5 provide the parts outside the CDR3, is GAGVSQSPSNKVTEKGKDVELRCDPISGHTALYWYRQSLGQGLEFLIYFQGNSAPDKSGLPSDRFSAERTGGSVSTLTIQRTQQEDSAVYLCASSPYGSETQYFGPGTRLLVL.

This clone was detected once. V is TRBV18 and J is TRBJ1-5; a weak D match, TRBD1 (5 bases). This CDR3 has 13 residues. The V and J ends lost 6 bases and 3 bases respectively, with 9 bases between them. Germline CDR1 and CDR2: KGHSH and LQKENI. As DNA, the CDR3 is TGTGCCAGCTCGGACACCGACAATCAGCCCCAGCATTTT. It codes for CASSDTDNQPQHF.

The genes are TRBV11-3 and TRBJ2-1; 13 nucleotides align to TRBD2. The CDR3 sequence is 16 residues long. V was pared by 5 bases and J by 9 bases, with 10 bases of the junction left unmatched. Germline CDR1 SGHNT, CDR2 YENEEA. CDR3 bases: TGTGCCAGCAGCCCTCGAACTAGCGGGGGGGCCGGTGAGCAGTTCTTC. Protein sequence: CASSPRTSGGAGEQFF.

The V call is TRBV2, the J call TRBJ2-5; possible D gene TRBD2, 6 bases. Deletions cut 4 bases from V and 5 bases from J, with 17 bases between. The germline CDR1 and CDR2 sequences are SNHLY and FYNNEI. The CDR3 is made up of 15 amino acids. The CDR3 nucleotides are TGTGCCAGCAGTGCCTGGGGGACTTCTATCGAGACCCAGTACTTC. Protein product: CASSAWGTSIETQYF.

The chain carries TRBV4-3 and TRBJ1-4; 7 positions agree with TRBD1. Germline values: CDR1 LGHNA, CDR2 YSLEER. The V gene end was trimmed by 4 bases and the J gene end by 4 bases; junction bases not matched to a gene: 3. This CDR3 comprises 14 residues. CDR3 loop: CASSPGTVNEKLFF. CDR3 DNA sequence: TGCGCCAGCAGCCCGGGGACAGTTAATGAAAAACTGTTTTTT.

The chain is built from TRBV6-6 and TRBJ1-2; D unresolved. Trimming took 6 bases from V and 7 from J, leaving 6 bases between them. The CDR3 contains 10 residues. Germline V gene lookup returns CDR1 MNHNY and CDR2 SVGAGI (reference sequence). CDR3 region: CASRSSGYTF. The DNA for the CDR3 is TGTGCCAGCAGGTCGTCTGGCTACACCTTC.

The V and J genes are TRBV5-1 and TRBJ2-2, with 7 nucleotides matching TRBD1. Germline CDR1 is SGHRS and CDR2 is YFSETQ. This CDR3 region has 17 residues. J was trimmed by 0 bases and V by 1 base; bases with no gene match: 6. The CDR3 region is CASSLNSGTANTGELFF. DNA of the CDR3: TGCGCCAGCAGCTTGAATTCCGGGACAGCGAACACCGGGGAGCTGTTTTTT.

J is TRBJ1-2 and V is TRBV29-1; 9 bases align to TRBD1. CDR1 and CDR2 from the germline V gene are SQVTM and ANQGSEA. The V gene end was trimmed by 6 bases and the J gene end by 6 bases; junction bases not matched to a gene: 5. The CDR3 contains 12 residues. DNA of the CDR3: TGCAGCGTAAGGACAGGGGCCCATGGCTACACCTTC. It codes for CSVRTGAHGYTF. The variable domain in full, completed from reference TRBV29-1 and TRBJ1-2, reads SAVISQKPSRDICQRGTSLTIQCQVDSQVTMMFWYRQQPGQSLTLIATANQGSEATYESGFVIDKFPISRPNLTFSTLTVSNMSPEDSSIYLCSVRTGAHGYTFGSGTRLTVV.

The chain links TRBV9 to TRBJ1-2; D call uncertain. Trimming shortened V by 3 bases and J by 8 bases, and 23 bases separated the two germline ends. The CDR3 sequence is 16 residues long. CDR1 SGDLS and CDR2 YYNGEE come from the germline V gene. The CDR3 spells CASSALGGRYLSGYTF. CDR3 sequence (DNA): TGTGCCAGCAGCGCTTTAGGCGGCCGCTACCTCTCGGGCTACACCTTC. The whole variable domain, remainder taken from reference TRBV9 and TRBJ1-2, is DSGVTQTPKHLITATGQRVTLRCSPRSGDLSVYWYQQSLDQGLQFLIQYYNGEERAKGNILERFSAQQFPDLHSELNLSSLELGDSALYFCASSALGGRYLSGYTFGSGTRLTVV.